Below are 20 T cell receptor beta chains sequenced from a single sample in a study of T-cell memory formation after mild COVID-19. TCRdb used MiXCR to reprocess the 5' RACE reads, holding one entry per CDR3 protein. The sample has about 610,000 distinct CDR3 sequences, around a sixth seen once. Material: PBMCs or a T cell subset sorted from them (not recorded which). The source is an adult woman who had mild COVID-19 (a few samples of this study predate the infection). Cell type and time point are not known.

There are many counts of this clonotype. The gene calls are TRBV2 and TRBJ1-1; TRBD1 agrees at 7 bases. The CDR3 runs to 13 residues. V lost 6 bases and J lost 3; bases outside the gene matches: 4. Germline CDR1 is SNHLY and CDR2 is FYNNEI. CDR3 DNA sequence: TGTGCCAGCAGCGACGACAGGGACACTGAAGCTTTCTTT. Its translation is CASSDDRDTEAFF.

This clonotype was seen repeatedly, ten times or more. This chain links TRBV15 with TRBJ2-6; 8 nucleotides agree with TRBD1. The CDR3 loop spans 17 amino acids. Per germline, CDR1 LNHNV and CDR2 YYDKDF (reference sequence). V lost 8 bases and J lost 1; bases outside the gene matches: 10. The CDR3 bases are TGTGCCACCTCCCCGGGACAGGCTTTTTCTGGGGCCAACGTCCTGACTTTC. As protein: CATSPGQAFSGANVLTF.

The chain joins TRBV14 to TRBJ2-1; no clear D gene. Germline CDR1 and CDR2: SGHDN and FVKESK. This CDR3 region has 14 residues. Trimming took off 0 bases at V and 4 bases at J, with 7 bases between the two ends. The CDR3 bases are TGTGCCAGCAGCCAAGACAGAGAGTACAATGAGCAGTTCTTC. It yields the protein CASSQDREYNEQFF.

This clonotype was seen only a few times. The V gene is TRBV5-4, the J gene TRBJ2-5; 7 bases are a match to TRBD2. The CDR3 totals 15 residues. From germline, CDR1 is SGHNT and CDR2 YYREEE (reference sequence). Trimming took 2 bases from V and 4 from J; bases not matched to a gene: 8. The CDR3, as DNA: TGTGCCAGCAGCTTTGAGGGAGGGCAACCAGAGACCCAGTACTTC. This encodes CASSFEGGQPETQYF.

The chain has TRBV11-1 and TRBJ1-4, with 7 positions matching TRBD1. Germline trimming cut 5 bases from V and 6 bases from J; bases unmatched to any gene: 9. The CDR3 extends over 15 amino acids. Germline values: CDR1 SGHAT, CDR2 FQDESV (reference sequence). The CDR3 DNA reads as TGTGCCAGCAGCGCTTACAGGGGAAGGGATGAAAAACTGTTTTTT. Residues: CASSAYRGRDEKLFF.

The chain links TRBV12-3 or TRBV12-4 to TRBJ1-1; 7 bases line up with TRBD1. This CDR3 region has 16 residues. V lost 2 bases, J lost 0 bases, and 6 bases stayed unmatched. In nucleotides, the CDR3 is TGTGCCAGCAGTTTATTTGACAGGGAGTTGAACACTGAAGCTTTCTTT. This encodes CASSLFDRELNTEAFF.

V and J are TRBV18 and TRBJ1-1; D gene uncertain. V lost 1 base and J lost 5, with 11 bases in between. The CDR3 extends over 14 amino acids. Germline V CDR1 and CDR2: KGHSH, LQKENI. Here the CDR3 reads CASSPQGTRTEAFF. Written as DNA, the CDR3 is TGTGCCAGCTCACCACAGGGCACCAGGACTGAAGCTTTCTTT.

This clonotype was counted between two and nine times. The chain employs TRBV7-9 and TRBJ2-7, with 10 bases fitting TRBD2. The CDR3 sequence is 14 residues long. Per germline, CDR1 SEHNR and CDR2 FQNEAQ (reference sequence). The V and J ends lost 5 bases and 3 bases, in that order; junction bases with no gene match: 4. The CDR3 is CASSPSGSRYEQYF. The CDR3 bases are TGTGCCAGCAGCCCTAGCGGGAGTCGCTACGAGCAGTACTTC. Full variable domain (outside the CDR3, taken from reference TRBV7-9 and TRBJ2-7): DTGVSQNPRHKITKRGQNVTFRCDPISEHNRLYWYRQTLGQGPEFLTYFQNEAQLEKSRLLSDRFSAERPKGSFSTLEIQRTEQGDSAMYLCASSPSGSRYEQYFGPGTRLTVT.

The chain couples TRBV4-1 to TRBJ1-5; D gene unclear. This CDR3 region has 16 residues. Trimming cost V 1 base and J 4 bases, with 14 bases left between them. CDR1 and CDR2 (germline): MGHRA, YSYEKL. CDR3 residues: CASSQVVGVVNQPQHF. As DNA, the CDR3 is TGCGCCAGCAGCCAAGTTGTCGGGGTTGTAAATCAGCCCCAGCATTTT.

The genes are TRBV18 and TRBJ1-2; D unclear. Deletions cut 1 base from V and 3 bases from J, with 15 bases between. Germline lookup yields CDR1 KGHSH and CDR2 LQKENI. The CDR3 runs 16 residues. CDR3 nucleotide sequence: TGTGCCAGCTCACCACTGGAGGGTTCGATCGACTATGGCTACACCTTC. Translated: CASSPLEGSIDYGYTF.

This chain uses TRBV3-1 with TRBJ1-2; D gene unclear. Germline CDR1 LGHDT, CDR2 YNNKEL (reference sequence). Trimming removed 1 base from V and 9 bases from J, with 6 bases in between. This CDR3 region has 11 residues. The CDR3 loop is CASSQGGSYTF. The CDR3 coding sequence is TGTGCCAGCAGCCAAGGCGGCAGCTACACCTTC.

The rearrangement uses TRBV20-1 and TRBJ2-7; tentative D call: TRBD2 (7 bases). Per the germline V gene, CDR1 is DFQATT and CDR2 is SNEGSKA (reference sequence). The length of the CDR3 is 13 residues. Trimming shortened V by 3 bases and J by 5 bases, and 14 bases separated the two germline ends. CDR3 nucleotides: TGCAGTGCTAGTAGGGGGGAGGGCCACGAGCAGTACTTC. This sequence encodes CSASRGEGHEQYF.

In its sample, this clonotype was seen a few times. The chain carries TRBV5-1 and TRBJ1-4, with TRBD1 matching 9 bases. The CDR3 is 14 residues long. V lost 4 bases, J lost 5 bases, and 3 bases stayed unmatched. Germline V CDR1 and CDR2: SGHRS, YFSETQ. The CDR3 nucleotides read TGCGCCAGCAGCCATGGACAGGGGAATGAAAAACTGTTTTTT. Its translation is CASSHGQGNEKLFF.

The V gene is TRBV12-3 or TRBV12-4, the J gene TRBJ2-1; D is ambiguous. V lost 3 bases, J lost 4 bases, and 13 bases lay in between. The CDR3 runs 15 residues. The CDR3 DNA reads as TGTGCCAGCAGTTTTGGGCAGATAGTATACAATGAGCAGTTCTTC. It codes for CASSFGQIVYNEQFF.

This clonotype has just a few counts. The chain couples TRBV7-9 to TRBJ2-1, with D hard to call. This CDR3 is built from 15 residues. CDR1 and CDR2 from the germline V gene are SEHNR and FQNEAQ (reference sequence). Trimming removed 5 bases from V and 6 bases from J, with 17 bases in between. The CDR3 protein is CASSLIGFRTNEQFF. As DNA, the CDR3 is TGTGCCAGCAGCCTTATCGGGTTCAGGACCAATGAGCAGTTCTTC.

The CDR3 DNA follows: TGCGCCAGCAGCTCTGGGGGAGTCGTGGAAGCTTTCTTT. Its protein is CASSSGGVVEAFF. The chain recombines TRBV5-1 with TRBJ1-1, with a weak D call TRBD1 (5 bases). The CDR3 has 13 residues. V was shortened by 3 bases and J by 8 bases, with 14 bases between the two germline ends. Germline CDR1 SGHRS, CDR2 YFSETQ.

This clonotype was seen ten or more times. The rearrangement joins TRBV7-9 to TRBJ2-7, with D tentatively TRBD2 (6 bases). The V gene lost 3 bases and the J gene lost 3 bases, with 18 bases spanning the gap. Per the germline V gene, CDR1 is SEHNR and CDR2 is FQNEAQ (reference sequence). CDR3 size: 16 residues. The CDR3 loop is CASSLDRDFINYEQYF. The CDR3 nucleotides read TGTGCCAGCAGCTTGGACCGGGACTTCATAAACTACGAGCAGTACTTC.

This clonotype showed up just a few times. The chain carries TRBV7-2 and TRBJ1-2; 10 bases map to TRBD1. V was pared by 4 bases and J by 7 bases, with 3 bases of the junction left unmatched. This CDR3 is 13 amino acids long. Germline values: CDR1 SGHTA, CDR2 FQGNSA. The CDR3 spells CASSSGQGGGYTF. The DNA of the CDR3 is TGTGCCAGCAGCTCCGGACAGGGGGGTGGCTACACCTTC.

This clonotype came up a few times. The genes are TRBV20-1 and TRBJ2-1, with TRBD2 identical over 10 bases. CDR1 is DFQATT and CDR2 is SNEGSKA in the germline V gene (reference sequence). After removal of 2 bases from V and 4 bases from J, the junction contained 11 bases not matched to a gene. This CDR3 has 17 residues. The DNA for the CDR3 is TGCAGTGCTAGACCCCCCAGGGTACTAGCGGGGTACAATGAGCAGTTCTTC. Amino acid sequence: CSARPPRVLAGYNEQFF.

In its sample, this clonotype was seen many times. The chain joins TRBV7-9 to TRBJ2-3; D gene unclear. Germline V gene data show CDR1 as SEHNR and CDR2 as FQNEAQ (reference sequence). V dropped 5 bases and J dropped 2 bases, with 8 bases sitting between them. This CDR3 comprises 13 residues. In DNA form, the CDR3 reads TGTGCCAGCAGCCCGCTTTCCACAGATACGCAGTATTTT. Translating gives CASSPLSTDTQYF.